This TCR beta chain was documented in a study of blood T cell repertoires in COVID-19. Across the whole study: Donors in the United States, Italy and Spain gave samples during acute or convalescent COVID-19.

Assay: immunoSEQ multiplex PCR; the TCRdb copy retains only in-frame clones and omits some. This table holds about 210,000 clones, under 90% found once. This CDR3 spans 14 amino acids. The trim removed 0 bases at V and 7 bases at J, leaving 2 bases unmatched. The germline gives CDR1 SEHNR, CDR2 FQNEAQ (reference sequence). The V call is TRBV7-9, the J call TRBJ1-1; 10 positions match TRBD1. The receptor was derived from a woman of 80 years or more with COVID-19, enrolled during active disease. Sequencing was performed on peripheral blood. CDR3 DNA: TGTGCCAGCAGCTTAGCGGGACAGGGGTTTGAAGCTTTCTTT. Its translation: CASSLAGQGFEAFF.